Detailed here is one TCR beta chain. Its antigen is currently not known. Per-base qualities were not stored, and no clone one base away is much larger. CD8 naive samples consisted of CD45RO-negative cells that were positively selected for CCR7, yielding a CD45RA+CCR7+ population without TemRA cells. Donors were healthy HIV-negative adults with no recently reported acute infections or vaccinations. All donors were Caucasian adults living in Nashville, Tennessee, USA. Blood was collected by leukapheresis, and PBMCs were isolated by Ficoll-Histopaque density gradient centrifugation and then cryopreserved in liquid nitrogen vapor phase. Analytical flow cytometry was used to check the purity and quantity of each magnetically sorted T cell population. Genomic DNA was isolated from every sorted fraction and measured by UV absorbance on a Nanodrop 2000c. CDR1 and CDR2, looked up from the germline V gene, are SGHDN and FVKESK. V was cut back by 5 bases and J by 5 bases, leaving a gap of 12 bases between them. The CDR3 starts with the cysteine, ends with the phenylalanine, and has 14 residues. Of all the DNA, just the CDR3 is kept, 42 bases in frame from base 1.

The data stem from a study of shared clonotypes between healthy human individuals (TCRdb year 2020). As for the study more broadly: The cohort included three men and a couple of women between 18 and 49 years of age. To increase sequencing depth and limit assay-specific biases, TCR repertoire library preparation and sequencing were carried out by different laboratories using diverse techniques. Per donor, three plates each were used for CD4 naive and CD4 memory, two for CD8 naive, and one for CD8 memory. To estimate repertoire size and how much clonotypes are shared between individuals, the study performed deep sequencing of blood TCR repertoires from a few healthy adults. Each donor's leukapheresis produced roughly between roughly 0.9 and 8.9 billion PBMCs. Study-wide findings and limitations: The genetic and exposure-history diversity represented was limited by the small number of donors. Only blood was sampled, and tissue TCR repertoires likely differ from those in blood. When a handful of donors were compared, the shared fraction of clonotypes was around 5% for naive CD4, around 4% for naive CD8, 2.3% for memory CD4, and roughly 0.43% for memory CD8. Naive subsets generally had larger estimated clonotype richness than memory subsets did. Incomplete sequencing was indicated by rarefaction of sorted-subset datasets, despite the large sequencing depth. Clonotypes shared by all four sorted-subset donors showed higher generation probabilities than non-shared clonotypes. Based on pairwise subsampling, the degree of clonotype sharing among donors was expected to be affected by sequencing depth.

Using the deep immunoSEQ assay, multiplex PCR amplified TCR CDR3 regions from genomic DNA. For each cell subset, the extracted genomic DNA was distributed evenly across all wells of several immunoSEQ 96-well plates, and each plate served as one replicate. For sorted subsets, around 200 ng genomic DNA, equal to some 28,000 T cell genomes, was loaded into each replicate PCR. Purified libraries were measured with a Qubit 3.0 fluorometer, size-checked on a Bioanalyzer 2100, and measured again with the KAPA Library Quantification kit. Every immunoSEQ 96-well plate was sequenced on a separate single-read 150-cycle Illumina NextSeq 550 flow cell. From the authors' description of their analysis: Because only junctional sequences without quality scores were contained in the immunoSEQ output, filtering matching that applied to full-length reads could not be performed. To assign V/J genes and CDR3, sequences were annotated using PyIR, a Python wrapper for IgBLAST v1.9, with IMGT germline references. Reads with weak V/J assignments (E-value above 1e-6), missing CDR3, stop codons, out-of-frame junctions, or ambiguous translated residues were removed. V3J clonotypes were defined by identical inferred V gene, J gene, and CDR3 amino acid sequence. To compute the percentage overlap between repertoires, the number of shared unique clonotypes was divided by the size of the smaller repertoire. Three approaches were used to assess repertoire richness: RTK rarefaction, the Chao1 estimator, and Recon v2.1 estimates of unobserved clonotypes. For all TCRbeta clonotypes obtained by the gDNA method from several donors, generation probabilities were computed with OLGA. In its TCRdb copy, this immuneACCESS table keeps in-frame sequences only and misses some clones. Where compared with another copy, unresolved V genes explain less than half of these, and the others have no known cause. That table gives V, J and clone size, and the DNA gave D and trimming. The sample table records roughly 850,000 clones; 96% of these occur just once. The ten largest account for about 0.25% of the sample.

The material sequenced was naive CD8+ T cells sorted from blood. According to the study, the label for this sample's cell subset or site signals: CD45RA+CCR7+. The receptor was isolated from a man between 25 and 39 years old in good health. This chain is built from TRBV14 and TRBJ2-2; TRBD2 is possibly the D segment (5 matching bases). The sequenced DNA is TGTGCCAGCAGCGCCCCGCGGGTTACCGGGGAGCTGTTTTTT. Translated, it gives CASSAPRVTGELFF.